This is a list of T cell receptor beta chains from one sample in a study of T cells expressing NK-cell markers. From its re-call of the 5' RACE reads, TCRdb lists each CDR3 protein once, without DNA. This repertoire includes around 380,000 distinct CDR3 sequences. Source material: blood T cells: a sorted CD56 or NKG2C T cell subset, CD4+ or CD8+ T cells, or bulk PBMC T cells (not recorded which). These receptors originate from a woman aged 50 to 65 in good health. CDR3s include the opening cysteine and the closing phenylalanine or tryptophan.

j_call | v_call | cdr3_aa
TRBJ2-3 | TRBV9 | CASSAGTSSDTQYF
TRBJ1-2 | TRBV6-6 | CASSYLDRTNYGYTF
TRBJ1-5 | TRBV10-2 | CASSESISGGNQPQHF
TRBJ2-3 | TRBV20-1 | CSPADTDTQYF
TRBJ2-1 | TRBV11-3 | CASSSYTGVRQFF
TRBJ1-2 | TRBV4-2 | CASSQDTGATANYGYTF
TRBJ1-2 | TRBV7-9 | CASSLGGRGRDYGYTF
TRBJ1-1 | TRBV12-3/TRBV12-4 | CASSFGESNTEAFF
TRBJ2-2 | TRBV6-5 | CASIQSPTGELFF
TRBJ2-1 | TRBV10-2 | CASSESTSGGGEQFF
TRBJ2-2 | TRBV20-1 | CSVRGRAPEELFF
TRBJ2-5 | TRBV20-1 | CSAISGRGETQYF
TRBJ1-2 | TRBV6-5 | CASSSWGGYGYTF
TRBJ1-3 | TRBV19 | CATSDGRDGNTIYF
TRBJ2-1 | TRBV7-3 | CASSLKAGVGEQFF
TRBJ2-1 | TRBV12-5 | CASGPRLAGGYNEQFF
TRBJ1-1 | TRBV11-2 | CASSLGDARNTEAFF
TRBJ2-7 | TRBV5-1 | CASSLEFGAGSYEQYF
TRBJ1-5 | TRBV4-2 | CASSQEVANQPQHF
TRBJ2-2 | TRBV12-3/TRBV12-4 | CASSLKAPGELFF
TRBJ2-1 | TRBV15 | CATSREGSKGDEQFF
TRBJ2-1 | TRBV5-1 | CASTQAGGTHEQFF
TRBJ1-2 | TRBV27 | CASSLNGGVYGYTF
TRBJ2-1 | TRBV6-5 | CASRIQGAYNEQFF
TRBJ1-6 | TRBV9 | CASSVGTGDNSPLHF
TRBJ2-1 | TRBV18 | CASSPPGGARGNEQFF
TRBJ2-5 | TRBV20-1 | CSARDRREGRAETQYF
TRBJ1-2 | TRBV28 | CASSLANYGYTF
TRBJ2-5 | TRBV10-2 | CASSDSRIKETQYF
TRBJ2-1 | TRBV12-3/TRBV12-4 | CASSPLAVVGRNEQFF
TRBJ2-5 | TRBV6-1 | CASSHVGDGETQYF
TRBJ2-7 | TRBV2 | CASNLAGGPHEQYF
TRBJ1-6 | TRBV30 | CAWTGVVNSPLHF
TRBJ2-1 | TRBV20-1 | CSARGLAGGSSYNEQFF
TRBJ1-1 | TRBV5-1 | CASSLAGSRNTEAFF
TRBJ2-5 | TRBV15 | CATSRRPPMQETQYF
TRBJ1-4 | TRBV4-1 | CASSDDGSGSNEKLFF
TRBJ1-5 | TRBV28 | CASSLIVSSPDQPQHF
TRBJ1-5 | TRBV4-1 | CASSQRGLGQPQHF
TRBJ1-1 | TRBV12-3/TRBV12-4 | CASSLGTSFEAFF
TRBJ2-2 | TRBV29-1 | CSVEDYGSTGELFF
TRBJ2-1 | TRBV5-1 | CASSGGTLREQFF
TRBJ2-3 | TRBV20-1 | CSARDTRRFSTDTQYF
TRBJ2-3 | TRBV6-5 | CASTQGGRAATQYF
TRBJ1-3 | TRBV9 | CASTVGLSGNTIYF
TRBJ2-1 | TRBV7-9 | CASNQGPLSRGQFF
TRBJ2-1 | TRBV20-1 | CSAESGIRNEQFF
TRBJ1-1 | TRBV5-1 | CASREVSRPRDEAFF
TRBJ2-2 | TRBV20-1 | CSARDVRKGDGELFF
TRBJ2-7 | TRBV13 | CASRRGLAAYEQYF
TRBJ2-6 | TRBV10-3 | CAISGDRAGANVLTF
TRBJ2-2 | TRBV21-1 | CASSLTRTENTGELFF
TRBJ1-2 | TRBV27 | CASRDSFYGYTF